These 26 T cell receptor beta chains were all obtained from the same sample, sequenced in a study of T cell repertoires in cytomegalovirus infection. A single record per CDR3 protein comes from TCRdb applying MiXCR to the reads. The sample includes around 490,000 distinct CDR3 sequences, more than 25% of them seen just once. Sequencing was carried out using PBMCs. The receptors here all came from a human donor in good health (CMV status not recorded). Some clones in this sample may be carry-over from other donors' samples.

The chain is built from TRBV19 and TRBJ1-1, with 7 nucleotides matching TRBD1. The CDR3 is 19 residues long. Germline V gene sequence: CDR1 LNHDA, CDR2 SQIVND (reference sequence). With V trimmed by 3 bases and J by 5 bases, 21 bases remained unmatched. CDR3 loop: CASSIPSSRRGGRSTEAFF. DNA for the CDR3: TGTGCCAGTAGTATCCCGAGCTCGCGCAGGGGGGGTCGGAGTACTGAAGCTTTCTTT.

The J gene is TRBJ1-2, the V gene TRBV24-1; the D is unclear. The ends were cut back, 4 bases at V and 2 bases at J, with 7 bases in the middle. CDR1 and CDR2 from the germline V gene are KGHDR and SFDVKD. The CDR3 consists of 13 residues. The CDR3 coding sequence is TGTGCCACCAGTGACAGGAGAAACTATGGCTACACCTTC. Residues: CATSDRRNYGYTF.

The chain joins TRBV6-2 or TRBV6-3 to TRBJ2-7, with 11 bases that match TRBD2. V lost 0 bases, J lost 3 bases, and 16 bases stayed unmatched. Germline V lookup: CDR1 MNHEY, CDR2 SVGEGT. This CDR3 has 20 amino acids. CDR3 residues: CASSYSIPDPGTSGIYEQYF. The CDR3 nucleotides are TGTGCCAGCAGTTACTCGATCCCCGACCCCGGGACTAGCGGTATCTACGAGCAGTACTTC.

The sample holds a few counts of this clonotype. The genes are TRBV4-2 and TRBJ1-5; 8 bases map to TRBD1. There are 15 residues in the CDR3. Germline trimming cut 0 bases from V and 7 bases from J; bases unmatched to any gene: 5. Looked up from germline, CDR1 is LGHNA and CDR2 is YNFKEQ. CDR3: CASSQDGQGAQPQHF. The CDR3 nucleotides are TGTGCCAGCAGCCAAGATGGGCAGGGGGCCCAGCCCCAGCATTTT.

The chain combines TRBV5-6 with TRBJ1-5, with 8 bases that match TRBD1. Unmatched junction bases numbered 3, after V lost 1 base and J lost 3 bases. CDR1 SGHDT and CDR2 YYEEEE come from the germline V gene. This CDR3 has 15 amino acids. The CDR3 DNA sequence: TGTGCCAGCAGCTTGTCAGGGGGCTTCAATCAGCCCCAGCATTTT. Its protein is CASSLSGGFNQPQHF.

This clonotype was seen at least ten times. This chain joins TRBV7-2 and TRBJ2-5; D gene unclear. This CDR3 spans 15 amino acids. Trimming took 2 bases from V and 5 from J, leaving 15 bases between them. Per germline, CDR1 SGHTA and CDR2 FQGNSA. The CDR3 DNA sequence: TGTGCCAGCAGCTTAAGGAGCGCGCCATGGGAGACCCAGTACTTC. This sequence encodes CASSLRSAPWETQYF.

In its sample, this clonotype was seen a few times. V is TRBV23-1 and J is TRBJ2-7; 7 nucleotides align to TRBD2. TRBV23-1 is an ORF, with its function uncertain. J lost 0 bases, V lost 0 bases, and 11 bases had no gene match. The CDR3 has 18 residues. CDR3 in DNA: TGCGCCAGCAGTCAATCGAAGGGAGGGAAGGAGAGCTCCTACGAGCAGTACGTC. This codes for CASSQSKGGKESSYEQYV.

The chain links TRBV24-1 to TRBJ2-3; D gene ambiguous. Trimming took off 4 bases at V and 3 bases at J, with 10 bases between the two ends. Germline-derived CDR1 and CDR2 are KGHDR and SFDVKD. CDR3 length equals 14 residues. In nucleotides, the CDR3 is TGTGCCACCAGTGACCCGACTGGAACAGATACGCAGTATTTT. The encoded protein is CATSDPTGTDTQYF.

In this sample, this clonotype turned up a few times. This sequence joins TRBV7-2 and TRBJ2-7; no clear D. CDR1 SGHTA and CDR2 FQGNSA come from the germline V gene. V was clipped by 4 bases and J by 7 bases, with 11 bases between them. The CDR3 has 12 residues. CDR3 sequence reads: CASSSAHGEQYF. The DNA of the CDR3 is TGTGCCAGCAGCTCCGCCCACGGGGAGCAGTACTTC.

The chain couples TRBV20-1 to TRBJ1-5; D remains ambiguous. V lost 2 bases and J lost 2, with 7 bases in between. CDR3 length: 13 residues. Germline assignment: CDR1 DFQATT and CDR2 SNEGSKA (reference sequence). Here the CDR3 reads CSARYRGNQPQHF. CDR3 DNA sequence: TGCAGTGCTAGATACAGAGGCAATCAGCCCCAGCATTTT.

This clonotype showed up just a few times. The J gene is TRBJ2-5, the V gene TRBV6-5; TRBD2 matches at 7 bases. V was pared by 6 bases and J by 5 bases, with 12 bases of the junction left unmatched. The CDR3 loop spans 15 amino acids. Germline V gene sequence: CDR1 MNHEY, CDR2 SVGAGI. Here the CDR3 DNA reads TGTGCCAGCAGCCCCGGGGGGATCGGATACGAGACCCAGTACTTC. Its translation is CASSPGGIGYETQYF.

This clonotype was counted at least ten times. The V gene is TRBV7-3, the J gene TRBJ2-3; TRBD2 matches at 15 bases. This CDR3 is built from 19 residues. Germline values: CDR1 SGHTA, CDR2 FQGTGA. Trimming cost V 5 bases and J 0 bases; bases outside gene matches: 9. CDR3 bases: TGTGCCAGCAGCCCCGGACTAGCGGGAGGGACTATTAGCACAGATACGCAGTATTTT. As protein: CASSPGLAGGTISTDTQYF.

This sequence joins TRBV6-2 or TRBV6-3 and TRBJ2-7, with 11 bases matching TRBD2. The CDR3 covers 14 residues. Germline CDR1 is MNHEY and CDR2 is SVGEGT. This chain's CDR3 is CATAQSSGRNEQYF. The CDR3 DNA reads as TGTGCTACAGCCCAGTCTAGCGGGAGGAACGAGCAGTACTTC.

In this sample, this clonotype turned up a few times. CDR3 sequence: CASSLRTSGIEQYF. Here the CDR3 DNA reads TGTGCCAGTAGTCTAAGGACTAGCGGGATCGAGCAGTACTTC. V and J are TRBV19 and TRBJ2-7, with 12 bases aligning to TRBD2. This CDR3 is built from 14 residues. The germline gives CDR1 LNHDA, CDR2 SQIVND (reference sequence). The V segment lost 5 bases and the J segment 6 bases; nucleotides outside the gene matches: 5.

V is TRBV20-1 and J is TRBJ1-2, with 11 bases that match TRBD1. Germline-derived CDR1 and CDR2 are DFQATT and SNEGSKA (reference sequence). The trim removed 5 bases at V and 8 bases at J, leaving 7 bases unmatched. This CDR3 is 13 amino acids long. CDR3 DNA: TGCAGTGCTCGGACGGGGACAGGGGGGGGCTACACCTTC. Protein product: CSARTGTGGGYTF.

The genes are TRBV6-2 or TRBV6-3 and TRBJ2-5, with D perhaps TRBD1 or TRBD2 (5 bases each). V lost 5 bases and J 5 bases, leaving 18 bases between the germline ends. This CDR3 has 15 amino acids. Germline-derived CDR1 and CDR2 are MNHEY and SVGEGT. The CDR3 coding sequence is TGTGCCAGCAGTAGGCAGGGCTCCAGGAGGGAGACCCAGTACTTC. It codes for CASSRQGSRRETQYF.

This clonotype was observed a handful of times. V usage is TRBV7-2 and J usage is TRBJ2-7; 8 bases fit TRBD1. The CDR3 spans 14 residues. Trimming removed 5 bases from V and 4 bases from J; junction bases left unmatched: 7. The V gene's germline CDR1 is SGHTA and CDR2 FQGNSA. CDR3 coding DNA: TGTGCCAGCAGCACCGGTGGGACAGGATACGAGCAGTACTTC. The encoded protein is CASSTGGTGYEQYF.

CDR3 sequence (DNA): TGTGCCACCAAGGGCGCGGGGGTTTCACCCCTCCACTTT. Residues: CATKGAGVSPLHF. The chain couples TRBV28 to TRBJ1-6; a weak D match, TRBD1 (5 bases). Germline V gene sequence: CDR1 MDHEN, CDR2 SYDVKM. Trimming cost V 10 bases and J 9 bases, with 16 bases left between them. This CDR3 region has 13 residues.

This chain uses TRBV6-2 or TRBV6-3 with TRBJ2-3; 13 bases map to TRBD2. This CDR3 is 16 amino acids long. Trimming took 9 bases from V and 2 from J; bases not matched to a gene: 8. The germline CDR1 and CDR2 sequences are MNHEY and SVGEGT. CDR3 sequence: CASLQGLAGVTDTQYF. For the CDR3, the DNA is TGTGCCAGTTTACAAGGACTAGCGGGAGTCACAGATACGCAGTATTTT.

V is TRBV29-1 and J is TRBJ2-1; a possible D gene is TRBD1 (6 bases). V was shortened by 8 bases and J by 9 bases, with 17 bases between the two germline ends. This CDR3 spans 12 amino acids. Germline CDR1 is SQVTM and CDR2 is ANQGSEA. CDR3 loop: CSSSQGNSEQFF. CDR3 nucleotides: TGCAGCTCTTCTCAGGGGAACAGTGAGCAGTTCTTC.

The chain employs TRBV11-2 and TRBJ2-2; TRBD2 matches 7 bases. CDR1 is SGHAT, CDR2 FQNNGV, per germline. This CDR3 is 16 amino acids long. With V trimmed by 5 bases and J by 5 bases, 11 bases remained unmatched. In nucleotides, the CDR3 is TGTGCCAGCAGCAACCCGGGAGGAGGTGGTACCGGGGAGCTGTTTTTT. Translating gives CASSNPGGGGTGELFF.

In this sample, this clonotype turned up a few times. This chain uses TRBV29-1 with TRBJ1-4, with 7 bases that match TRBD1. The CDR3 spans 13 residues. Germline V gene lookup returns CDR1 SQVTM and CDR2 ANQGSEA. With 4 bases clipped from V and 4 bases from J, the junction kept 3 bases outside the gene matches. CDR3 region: CSVGGQNNEKLFF. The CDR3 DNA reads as TGCAGCGTTGGGGGACAGAATAATGAAAAACTGTTTTTT.

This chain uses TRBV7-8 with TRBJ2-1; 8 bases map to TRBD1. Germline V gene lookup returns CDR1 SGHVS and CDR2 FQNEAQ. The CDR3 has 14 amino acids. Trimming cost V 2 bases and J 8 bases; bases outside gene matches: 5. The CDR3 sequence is CASSLRDRYDEQFF. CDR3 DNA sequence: TGTGCCAGCAGCTTAAGGGACAGGTATGATGAGCAGTTCTTC.

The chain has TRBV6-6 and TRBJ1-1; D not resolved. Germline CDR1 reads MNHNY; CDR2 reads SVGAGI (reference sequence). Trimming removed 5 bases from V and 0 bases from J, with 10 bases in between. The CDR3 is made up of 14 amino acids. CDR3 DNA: TGTGCCAGCAGTCCGATGGTCATGAACACTGAAGCTTTCTTT. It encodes CASSPMVMNTEAFF.

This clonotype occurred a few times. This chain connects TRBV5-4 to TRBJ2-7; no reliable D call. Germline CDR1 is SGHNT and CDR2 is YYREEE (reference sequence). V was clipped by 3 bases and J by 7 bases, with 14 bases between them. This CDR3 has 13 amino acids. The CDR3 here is CASSSEGKREQYF. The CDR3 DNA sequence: TGTGCCAGCAGCTCCGAAGGCAAAAGGGAGCAGTACTTC.

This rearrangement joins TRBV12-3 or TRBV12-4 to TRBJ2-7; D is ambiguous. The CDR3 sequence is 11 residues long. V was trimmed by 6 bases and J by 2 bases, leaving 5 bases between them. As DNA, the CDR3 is TGTGCCAGCAGGATAGCCTACGAGCAGTACTTC. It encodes CASRIAYEQYF.